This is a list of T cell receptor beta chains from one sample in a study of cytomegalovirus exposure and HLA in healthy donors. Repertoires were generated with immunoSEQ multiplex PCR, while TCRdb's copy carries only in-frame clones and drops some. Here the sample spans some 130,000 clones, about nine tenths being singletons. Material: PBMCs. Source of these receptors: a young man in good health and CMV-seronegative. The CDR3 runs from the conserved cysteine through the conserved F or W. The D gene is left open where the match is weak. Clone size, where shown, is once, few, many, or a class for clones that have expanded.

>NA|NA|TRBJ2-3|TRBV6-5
CASRTGADTQYF
TGTGCCAGCAGGACGGGAGCTGATACGCAGTATTTT
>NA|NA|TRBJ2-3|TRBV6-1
CASSEGLGGDTQYF
TGTGCCAGCAGTGAAGGGCTAGGGGGAGATACGCAGTATTTT
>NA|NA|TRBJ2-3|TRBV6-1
CASSENWGAVTQYF
TGTGCCAGCAGTGAAAATTGGGGCGCGGTTACGCAGTATTTT
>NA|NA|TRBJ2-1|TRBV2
CASSVAAETLYNEQFF
TGTGCCAGCAGTGTTGCCGCGGAGACCCTCTACAATGAGCAGTTCTTC
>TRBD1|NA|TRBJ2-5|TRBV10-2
CASSSTGYGQETQYF
TGCGCCAGCAGCTCGACAGGGTACGGACAAGAGACCCAGTACTTC
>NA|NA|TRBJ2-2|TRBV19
CASSIIQDTGELFF
TGTGCCAGTAGTATAATACAGGACACCGGGGAGCTGTTTTTT
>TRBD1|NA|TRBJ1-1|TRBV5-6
CASSTRDRGPNTEAFF
TGTGCCAGCAGCACCCGGGACAGGGGACCGAACACTGAAGCTTTCTTT
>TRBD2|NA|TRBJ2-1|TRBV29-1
CSVDKLAGASNEQFF
TGCAGCGTTGATAAATTGGCGGGAGCAAGCAATGAGCAGTTCTTC
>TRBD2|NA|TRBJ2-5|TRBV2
CASNVLAGGGETQYF
TGTGCCAGCAATGTGCTAGCGGGAGGGGGGGAGACCCAGTACTTC
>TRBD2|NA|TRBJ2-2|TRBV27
CASNPGLAGYTGELFF
TGTGCCAGCAATCCGGGACTAGCGGGCTACACCGGGGAGCTGTTTTTT
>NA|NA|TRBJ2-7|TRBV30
CAWKGAYEQYF
TGTGCCTGGAAGGGGGCCTACGAGCAGTACTTC
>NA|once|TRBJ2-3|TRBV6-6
CASRGPDTQYF
TGTGCCAGCAGGGGGCCGGATACGCAGTATTTT
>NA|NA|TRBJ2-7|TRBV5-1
CASSPETAIAYEQYF
TGCGCCAGCAGTCCTGAGACAGCCATCGCCTACGAGCAGTACTTC
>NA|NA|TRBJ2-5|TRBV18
CASSPPSEETQYF
TGTGCCAGCTCACCACCGAGCGAAGAGACCCAGTACTTC
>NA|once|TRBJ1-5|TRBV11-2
CASSLAENQPQHF
TGTGCCAGCAGCTTAGCCGAGAATCAGCCCCAGCATTTT
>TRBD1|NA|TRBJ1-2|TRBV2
CASFRTGQAHGYTF
TGTGCCAGCTTCAGGACAGGTCAGGCCCATGGCTACACCTTC
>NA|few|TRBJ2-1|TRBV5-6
CASSLVQGTEQFF
TGTGCCAGCAGCTTGGTTCAGGGGACTGAGCAGTTCTTC
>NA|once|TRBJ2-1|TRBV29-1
CSVYGFRQLYNEQFF
TGCAGCGTTTATGGGTTCCGACAGCTTTACAATGAGCAGTTCTTC
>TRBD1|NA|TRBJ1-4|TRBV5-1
CASSLGQANEKLFF
TGCGCCAGCAGCTTAGGACAGGCAAATGAAAAACTGTTTTTT
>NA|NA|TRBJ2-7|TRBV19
CASSPRVALNGEQYF
TGTGCCAGTAGTCCCAGGGTGGCCCTGAACGGCGAGCAGTACTTC
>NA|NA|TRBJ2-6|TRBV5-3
CARSRNREPVGANVLTF
TGTGCCAGAAGCAGAAACAGAGAACCCGTTGGGGCCAACGTCCTGACTTTC
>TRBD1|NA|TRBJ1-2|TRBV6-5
CASSYGGQLLGDYTF
TGTGCCAGCAGTTACGGGGGACAGCTCCTTGGTGACTACACCTTC
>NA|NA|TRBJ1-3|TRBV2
CASRGRRTIGNTIYF
TGTGCCAGCAGGGGTAGACGGACAATCGGAAACACCATATATTTT
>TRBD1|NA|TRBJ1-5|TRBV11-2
CASSLGSGGSQPQHF
TGTGCCAGCAGCTTAGGGTCAGGGGGTAGCCAGCCCCAGCATTTT
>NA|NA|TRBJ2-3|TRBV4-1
CASSPHAQKGTDTQYF
TGCGCCAGCAGCCCCCACGCTCAGAAAGGCACAGATACGCAGTATTTT
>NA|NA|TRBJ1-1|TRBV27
CASSTSRAITEAFF
TGTGCCAGCAGTACCTCCAGGGCGATCACTGAAGCTTTCTTT
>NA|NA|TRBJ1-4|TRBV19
CASSIRGSATNEKLFF
TGTGCCAGTAGTATAAGGGGCAGCGCAACTAATGAAAAACTGTTTTTT
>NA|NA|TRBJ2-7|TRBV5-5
CASSLRGTYEQYF
TGTGCCAGCAGCTTGAGAGGTACCTACGAGCAGTACTTC
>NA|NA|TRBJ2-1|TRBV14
CASSPKPTWRSRNEQFF
TGTGCCAGCAGCCCAAAGCCCACTTGGAGGAGTCGAAATGAGCAGTTCTTC
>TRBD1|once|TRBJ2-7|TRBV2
CASSEHRGDEQYF
TGTGCCAGCAGTGAACACAGGGGAGACGAGCAGTACTTC
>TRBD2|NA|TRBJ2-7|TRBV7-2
CASSPGWRGLSYEQYF
TGTGCCAGCAGCCCCGGTTGGCGGGGGTTATCCTACGAGCAGTACTTC
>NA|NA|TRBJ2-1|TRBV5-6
CASSRGWDNYNEQFF
TGTGCCAGCAGCCGAGGATGGGACAACTACAATGAGCAGTTCTTC
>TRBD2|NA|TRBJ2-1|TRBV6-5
CASSYSISGSPNEQFF
TGTGCCAGCAGTTACTCGATCAGCGGGAGCCCCAATGAGCAGTTCTTC
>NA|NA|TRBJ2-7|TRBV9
CASSVDYSYEQYF
TGTGCCAGCAGCGTAGACTACTCCTACGAGCAGTACTTC
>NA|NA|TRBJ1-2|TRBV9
CASSVGTPGGSYGYTF
TGTGCCAGCAGCGTAGGAACACCCGGGGGTAGCTATGGCTACACCTTC
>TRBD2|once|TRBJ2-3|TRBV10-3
CAIRQRELTDTQYF
TGTGCCATCCGTCAGCGGGAGCTCACAGATACGCAGTATTTT
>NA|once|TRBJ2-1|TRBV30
CAWSGTSSYNEQFF
TGTGCCTGGAGTGGCACGAGCTCCTACAATGAGCAGTTCTTC
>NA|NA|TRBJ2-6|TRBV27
CASSLLSGANVLTF
TGTGCCAGCAGTTTACTCTCTGGGGCCAACGTCCTGACTTTC
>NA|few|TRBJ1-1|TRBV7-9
CASSFNQGNTEAFF
TGTGCCAGCAGCTTCAACCAGGGGAACACTGAAGCTTTCTTT
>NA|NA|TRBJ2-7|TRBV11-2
CASSSVSGRAHEQYF
TGTGCCAGCAGTTCAGTGTCGGGCAGGGCCCACGAGCAGTACTTC